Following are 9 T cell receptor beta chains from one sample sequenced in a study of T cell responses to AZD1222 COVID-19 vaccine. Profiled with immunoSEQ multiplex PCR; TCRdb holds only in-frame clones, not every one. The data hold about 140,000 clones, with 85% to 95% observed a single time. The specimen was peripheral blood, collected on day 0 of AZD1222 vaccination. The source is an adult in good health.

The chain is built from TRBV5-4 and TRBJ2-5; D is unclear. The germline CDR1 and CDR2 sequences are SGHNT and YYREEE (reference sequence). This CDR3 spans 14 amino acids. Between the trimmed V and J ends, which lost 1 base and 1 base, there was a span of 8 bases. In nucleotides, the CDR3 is TGTGCCAGCAGCTTGTTCTGGGGCCAAGAGACCCAGTACTTC. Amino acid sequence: CASSLFWGQETQYF.

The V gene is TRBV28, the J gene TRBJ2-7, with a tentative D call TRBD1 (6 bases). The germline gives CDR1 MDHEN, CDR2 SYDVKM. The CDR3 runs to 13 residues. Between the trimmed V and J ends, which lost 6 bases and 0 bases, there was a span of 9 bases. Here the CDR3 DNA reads TGTGCCAGCAGGTCAGGGGCCTCCTACGAGCAGTACTTC. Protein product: CASRSGASYEQYF.

CDR3 nucleotide sequence: TGCAGTGCTAGTAGGGAGGGTGATACGCAGTATTTT. This translates into CSASREGDTQYF. V gene TRBV20-1 combines with J gene TRBJ2-3; 7 bases line up with TRBD2. The CDR3 runs 12 residues. J lost 6 bases, V lost 3 bases, and 3 bases had no gene match. Per germline, CDR1 DFQATT and CDR2 SNEGSKA (reference sequence).

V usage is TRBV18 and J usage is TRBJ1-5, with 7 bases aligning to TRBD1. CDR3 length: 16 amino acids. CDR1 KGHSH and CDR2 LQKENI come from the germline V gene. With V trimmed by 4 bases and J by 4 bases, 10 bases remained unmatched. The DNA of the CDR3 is TGTGCCAGCTCACTCCTACCGACAGGGAAGAATCAGCCCCAGCATTTT. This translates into CASSLLPTGKNQPQHF.

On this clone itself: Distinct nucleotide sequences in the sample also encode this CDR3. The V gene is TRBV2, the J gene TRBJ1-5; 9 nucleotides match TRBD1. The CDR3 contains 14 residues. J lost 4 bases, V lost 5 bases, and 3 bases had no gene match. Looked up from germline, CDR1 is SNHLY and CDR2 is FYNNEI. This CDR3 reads CASSRTGENQPQHF. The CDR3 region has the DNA TGTGCCAGCAGTCGGACAGGGGAGAATCAGCCCCAGCATTTT.

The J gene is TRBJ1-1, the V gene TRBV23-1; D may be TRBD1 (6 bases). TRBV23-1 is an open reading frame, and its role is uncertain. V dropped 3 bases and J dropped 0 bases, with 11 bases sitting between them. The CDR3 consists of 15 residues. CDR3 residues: CASSQRGHMNTEAFF. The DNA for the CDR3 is TGCGCCAGCAGTCAGCGGGGACACATGAACACTGAAGCTTTCTTT.

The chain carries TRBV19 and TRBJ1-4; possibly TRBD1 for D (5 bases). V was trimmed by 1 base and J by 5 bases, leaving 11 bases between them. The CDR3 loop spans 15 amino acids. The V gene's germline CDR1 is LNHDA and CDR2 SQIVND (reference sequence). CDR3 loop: CASSIGGGYNEKLFF. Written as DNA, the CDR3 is TGTGCCAGTAGTATAGGCGGGGGTTACAATGAAAAACTGTTTTTT. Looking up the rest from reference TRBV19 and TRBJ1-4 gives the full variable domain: DGGITQSPKYLFRKEGQNVTLSCEQNLNHDAMYWYRQDPGQGLRLIYYSQIVNDFQKGDIAEGYSVSREKKESFPLTVTSAQKNPTAFYLCASSIGGGYNEKLFFGSGTQLSVL.

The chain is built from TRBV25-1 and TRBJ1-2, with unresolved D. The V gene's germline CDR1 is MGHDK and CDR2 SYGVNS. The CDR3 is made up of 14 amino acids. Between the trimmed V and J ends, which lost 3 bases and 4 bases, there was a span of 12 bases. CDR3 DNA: TGTGCCAGCAGTGATGGTCAGAATCGCTATGGCTACACCTTC. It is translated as CASSDGQNRYGYTF.

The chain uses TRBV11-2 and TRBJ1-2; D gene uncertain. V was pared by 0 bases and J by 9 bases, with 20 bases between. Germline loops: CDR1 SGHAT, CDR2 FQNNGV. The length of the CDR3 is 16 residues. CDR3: CASSLEPTDLTFRYTF. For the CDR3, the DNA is TGTGCCAGCAGCTTAGAGCCGACGGACCTGACCTTTCGCTACACCTTC.